Shown below are 6 T cell receptor beta chains from a single sample sequenced in a study of lymphopenia after photon versus proton radiotherapy. Clones were read by immunoSEQ multiplex PCR, and TCRdb kept only the in-frame ones, dropping some. The table lists around 22,000 clones, around four fifths of them singletons. Sequenced material: peripheral blood, taken from a patient treated with photon-based radiotherapy. Every receptor here comes from a man in his forties with gastric cancer.

The V and J genes are TRBV29-1 and TRBJ1-1, with D perhaps matching TRBD1 (5 bases). V lost 7 bases, J lost 1 base, and 10 bases lay in between. The CDR3 is 12 amino acids. Germline V CDR1 and CDR2: SQVTM, ANQGSEA. This CDR3 reads CSGRQRNTEAFF. Written as DNA, the CDR3 is TGCAGCGGAAGACAGAGGAACACTGAAGCTTTCTTT.

This chain joins TRBV5-1 and TRBJ2-7; D is ambiguous. Germline lookup yields CDR1 SGHRS and CDR2 YFSETQ. The CDR3 contains 12 residues. V lost 1 base, J lost 0 bases, and 2 bases lay in between. The CDR3 nucleotides read TGCGCCAGCAGCTTGTTCTCCTACGAGCAGTACTTC. Amino acids: CASSLFSYEQYF.

The gene calls are TRBV5-1 and TRBJ2-3, with 7 positions matching TRBD2. There are 14 residues in the CDR3. Germline V CDR1 and CDR2: SGHRS, YFSETQ. J gave up 4 bases and V 0 bases, and 2 bases lay outside the gene matches. The CDR3 sequence: CASSLASGADTQYF. DNA for the CDR3: TGCGCCAGCAGCTTGGCTAGCGGCGCAGATACGCAGTATTTT.

This clone has just one count. The genes are TRBV5-3 and TRBJ1-1, with D unresolved. TRBV5-3 is an open reading frame whose function is uncertain. The CDR3 has 13 residues. Trimming pared 2 bases from V and 1 base from J, leaving 6 bases between. CDR3 bases: TGTGCCAGAAGCTTCTTGGGGAACACTGAAGCTTTCTTT. Residues: CARSFLGNTEAFF.

The chain combines TRBV7-8 with TRBJ1-2; D perhaps matches TRBD1 (5 bases). Germline V gene sequence: CDR1 SGHVS, CDR2 FQNEAQ. This CDR3 comprises 16 residues. Between the trimmed V and J ends, which lost 5 bases and 2 bases, there was a span of 18 bases. The CDR3 coding sequence is TGTGCCAGCAGCCTTACCCCGGGACCCACAAACTATGGCTACACCTTC. Protein: CASSLTPGPTNYGYTF.

V and J are TRBV15 and TRBJ1-5; no clear D gene. CDR1 is LNHNV and CDR2 is YYDKDF in the germline V gene (reference sequence). This CDR3 comprises 12 residues. Trimming pared 0 bases from V and 7 bases from J, leaving 4 bases between. In DNA form, the CDR3 reads TGTGCCACCAGCAGAGATCAGCAGCCCCAGCATTTT. Its translation: CATSRDQQPQHF.